Included here is one T cell receptor beta chain sequence, with context. The sample holds many counts of this clonotype. Its antigen remains unidentified. The sample holds no much larger clone one base away, and base qualities are not on file. The TCR beta CDR3 regions were amplified from RNA transcripts. The TCR CDR3 was subjected to a first round of RT-PCR using the HTBI primer set and the Qiagen OneStep RT-PCR kit. Libraries were constructed in a second round of multiplex PCR, after which size selection and purification were performed. Libraries were sequenced paired-end with 100 bp reads on an Illumina HiSeq2000. The source study handled its data this way. SOAPnuke was used to process the raw data, removing reads that contained adapters or uncalled bases, had a mean Phred below 15, or lacked an exact match to the constant primer or identifier. COPE v1.2.5 was used to merge the high-quality paired reads, and each unique nucleotide sequence was defined as a clonotype. Clonotypes were aligned to IMGT TRBV, TRBD and TRBJ reference segments using MiTCR v1.1. The analysis was restricted to V-J combinations with a frequency above 0.0001, which together covered 99% to 99.2% of the repertoires. The TCS score was defined as the ratio of F50 (clonal expansion) to E x V (chaos), calculated using BLOSUM62-based TCRdist between CDR3 peptides within each V-J. Welch's t-statistics and random forest reduced roughly 530 V-J features to 13, which were used in a naive Bayes classifier (R e1071). TCRdb ran its own pipeline on the public reads, namely fastp trimming at Q25 and MiXCR clone calling, and kept in-frame beta chains. All rows with the same CDR3 protein become a single entry with the most common DNA and genes. The V and J calls reflect TCRdb's pipeline rather than the authors' work. The sample contains some 600,000 distinct CDR3 sequences, around 45% of them found a single time. The ten largest account for about 8.2% of the sample.

The sample is drawn from a study of T cells in Graves' hyperthyroidism and ophthalmopathy (dated by TCRdb to between 2018 and 2021). At the level of the whole study: To identify distinguishing TCR V-J signatures, a discovery cohort of 90 to 100 patients was used, comprising 40 to 45 with Graves' ophthalmopathy and around 57 with stable Graves' hyperthyroidism. Prospective prediction of ophthalmopathy was tested in an independent validation cohort of some 19 hyperthyroidism patients and 17 patients who later progressed to ophthalmopathy. The 100 discovery patients were divided at random into training and test sets in a 7:3 ratio. In addition, the study compared T-cell repertoires in thyroid tissue and in blood from roughly 6 Graves' hyperthyroidism patients. Following sampling, methimazole starting at 30 mg daily was given to hyperthyroidism patients, and high-dose intravenous methylprednisolone was given to ophthalmopathy patients. The paper describes TCR Vbeta CDR3 sequencing of 135 peripheral blood samples, made up of around 41 ophthalmopathy patients, approximately 76 hyperthyroidism patients and 17 progressor patients. What the research found in general, with its limitations: In validation, the model predicted progression to ophthalmopathy a median of about 6.5 months before onset, with about 64% sensitivity and 72.22% specificity. Ophthalmopathy was separated from stable hyperthyroidism by a 13 V-J signature model, with about 88% sensitivity and just over 81% specificity obtained in cross-validation and 80%/75% obtained in testing. Most expanded thyroid clonotypes (frequency above 0.001) were also detected in blood, suggesting blood repertoires may reflect thyroid immune responses. Sample size was not statistically predetermined, and investigators were not blinded to group allocation.

Stable Graves' hyperthyroidism was defined as no progression to ophthalmopathy during 18 months of follow-up. Hyperthyroidism patients were newly diagnosed, had a disease duration of under 2 months, and were aged 18 to 65 years. Exclusion was applied to patients with uncontrolled infections, other autoimmune diseases, pregnancy or lactation. Diagnoses were established on the basis of clinical symptoms, serum thyroxine and TRAb, thyroid ultrasound, and orbital computed tomography. Total RNA was extracted with Trizol reagent, and quality was checked on an Agilent 2100 Bioanalyzer. The germline V gene supplies CDR1 ENHRY and CDR2 SYGVKD. Clipping removes 5 bases from V and 4 bases from J, with 8 as the unmatched junction base count. From cysteine to phenylalanine, the CDR3 is 15 amino acids long. Only the CDR3 portion is preserved as DNA: 45 bases, with reading frame beginning at the first base.

The chain links TRBV10-3 with TRBJ1-2, with 9 bases in between that match TRBD1. This receptor was obtained from a woman aged 18-29 years with Graves' hyperthyroidism. Donor details come from another sample of the same person, matched by shared clones. Sequencing was carried out using peripheral blood or thyroid tissue (not recorded which). At the DNA level, the sequence is TGTGCCATCAGTACCGGGACAGGGATTGCCTATGGCTACACCTTC. This gives the protein CAISTGTGIAYGYTF.